The TCR beta chain described here comes from a study of control samples from healthy donors and cancer patients. The CDR3 is 14 residues long. Trimming at V came to 7 bases and at J to 3 bases, leaving 6 bases not matched to a gene. The germline V gene has CDR1 ENHRY and CDR2 SYGVKD. Data came from immunoSEQ multiplex PCR; TCRdb stores just in-frame clones and leaves some out. The sample holds about 170,000 clones, 90% to 95% seen once. V is TRBV10-3 and J is TRBJ1-5, with 7 bases lining up with TRBD1. The sequencing input was blood. The source is a woman in her thirties in good health. The CDR3 DNA is TGTGCCATCAAGGGGGACAGACCCAATCAGCCCCAGCATTTT. It codes for CAIKGDRPNQPQHF.